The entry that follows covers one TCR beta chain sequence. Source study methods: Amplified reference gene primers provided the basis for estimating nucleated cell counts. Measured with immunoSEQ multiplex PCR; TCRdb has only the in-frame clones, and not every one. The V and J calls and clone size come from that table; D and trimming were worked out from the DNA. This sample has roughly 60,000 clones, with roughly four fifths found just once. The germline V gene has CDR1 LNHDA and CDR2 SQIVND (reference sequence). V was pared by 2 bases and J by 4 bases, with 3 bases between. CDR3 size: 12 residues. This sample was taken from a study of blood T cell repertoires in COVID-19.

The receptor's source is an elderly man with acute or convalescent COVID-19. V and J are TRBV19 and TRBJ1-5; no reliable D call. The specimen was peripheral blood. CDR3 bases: TGTGCCAGTAGTATACAGAATCAGCCCCAGCATTTT. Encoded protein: CASSIQNQPQHF.